This is a list of T cell receptor beta chains from one sample in a study of T cells after yellow fever vaccination. Using its own MiXCR run on the 5' RACE reads, TCRdb lists one record per CDR3 protein. Of about 340,000 distinct CDR3 sequences in the sample, about 8.7% were seen once. The sequences come from PBMCs, collected on the day of the first yellow fever vaccination. Receptors were obtained from a man younger than 35 who received the YFV17D yellow fever vaccine. The conserved cysteine and the conserved F or W are not part of the CDR3 here. A D gene is named only where the DNA matches it firmly. Some rows mark clone size as missing; the rest say once, few, many or name a class of expanded clone.

abundance: many
d_gene: NA
v_gene: TRBV7-2
j_gene: TRBJ2-2
CDR3aa: ASSLVGQSFGELF

abundance: few
d_gene: TRBD1
v_gene: TRBV29-1
j_gene: TRBJ1-1
CDR3aa: SVGTVLNTEAF

abundance: NA
d_gene: NA
v_gene: TRBV24-1
j_gene: TRBJ2-1
CDR3aa: ATSEPARGEQF

abundance: NA
d_gene: NA
v_gene: TRBV20-1
j_gene: TRBJ1-5
CDR3aa: SARVESNQPQH

abundance: many
d_gene: NA
v_gene: TRBV6-5
j_gene: TRBJ1-5
CDR3aa: ASSPLSRAHSNQPQH

abundance: many
d_gene: NA
v_gene: TRBV20-1
j_gene: TRBJ2-7
CDR3aa: SARVGVYEQY

abundance: NA
d_gene: TRBD2
v_gene: TRBV11-3
j_gene: TRBJ2-1
CDR3aa: ASSHPAGGSYNEQF

abundance: few
d_gene: NA
v_gene: TRBV24-1
j_gene: TRBJ2-1
CDR3aa: ATSAQPYNEQF

abundance: NA
d_gene: NA
v_gene: TRBV7-2
j_gene: TRBJ2-5
CDR3aa: ASSFNSGHQETQY

abundance: NA
d_gene: NA
v_gene: TRBV20-1
j_gene: TRBJ2-4
CDR3aa: SARGRPDHLAKNIQY

abundance: many
d_gene: TRBD2
v_gene: TRBV4-1
j_gene: TRBJ2-1
CDR3aa: ASSQVRLAGYNEQF

abundance: few
d_gene: TRBD2
v_gene: TRBV7-7
j_gene: TRBJ2-3
CDR3aa: ASSPGTSRVKDTQY

abundance: NA
d_gene: TRBD1
v_gene: TRBV5-5
j_gene: TRBJ1-6
CDR3aa: ASSLANAGTGVSSPLH

abundance: NA
d_gene: NA
v_gene: TRBV4-1
j_gene: TRBJ1-1
CDR3aa: ASSQSTGMNTEAF

abundance: NA
d_gene: NA
v_gene: TRBV12-2
j_gene: TRBJ1-6
CDR3aa: ASRWDDRDRDHSPNNSPLH

abundance: NA
d_gene: TRBD2
v_gene: TRBV11-1
j_gene: TRBJ2-2
CDR3aa: ASSGWASGGAKNTGELF

abundance: many
d_gene: NA
v_gene: TRBV5-1
j_gene: TRBJ1-6
CDR3aa: ASSQDSSYNSPLH

abundance: few
d_gene: NA
v_gene: TRBV7-2
j_gene: TRBJ1-2
CDR3aa: ASSLGGNYYGYT

abundance: many
d_gene: TRBD2
v_gene: TRBV20-1
j_gene: TRBJ2-1
CDR3aa: SARDRRGGPYNEQF

abundance: many
d_gene: NA
v_gene: TRBV5-6
j_gene: TRBJ2-4
CDR3aa: ASSPGVAKNIQY

abundance: few
d_gene: NA
v_gene: TRBV5-1
j_gene: TRBJ2-1
CDR3aa: ASSRSPQDNEQF

abundance: NA
d_gene: NA
v_gene: TRBV12-3/TRBV12-4
j_gene: TRBJ1-2
CDR3aa: ASSSPPGVFGYT

abundance: NA
d_gene: NA
v_gene: TRBV2
j_gene: TRBJ1-1
CDR3aa: ASSEQPRSSTEAF

abundance: NA
d_gene: NA
v_gene: TRBV29-1
j_gene: TRBJ2-7
CDR3aa: SVADSYEQY

abundance: few
d_gene: TRBD2
v_gene: TRBV28
j_gene: TRBJ2-1
CDR3aa: ASSLAAGGPYEQF

abundance: many
d_gene: NA
v_gene: TRBV5-1
j_gene: TRBJ2-7
CDR3aa: ASSLTADSYEQY

abundance: NA
d_gene: NA
v_gene: TRBV20-1
j_gene: TRBJ2-3
CDR3aa: SVFGLGTDTQY

abundance: many
d_gene: TRBD2
v_gene: TRBV7-9
j_gene: TRBJ2-3
CDR3aa: ASSSLSGGITDTQY

abundance: few
d_gene: TRBD1
v_gene: TRBV6-2/TRBV6-3
j_gene: TRBJ1-2
CDR3aa: AVLRTGYGYT

abundance: NA
d_gene: NA
v_gene: TRBV5-4
j_gene: TRBJ2-1
CDR3aa: ASSLGGGEEQF

abundance: few
d_gene: NA
v_gene: TRBV20-1
j_gene: TRBJ1-6
CDR3aa: SARDGGAGSYNSPLH

abundance: NA
d_gene: TRBD1
v_gene: TRBV7-4
j_gene: TRBJ1-2
CDR3aa: ASSSLRTGGHYGYT

abundance: NA
d_gene: TRBD1
v_gene: TRBV7-2
j_gene: TRBJ2-4
CDR3aa: ASSLVQGQGKNIQY

abundance: few
d_gene: TRBD1
v_gene: TRBV18
j_gene: TRBJ1-2
CDR3aa: ASSPSTGVGHGYT

abundance: few
d_gene: TRBD2
v_gene: TRBV7-2
j_gene: TRBJ2-7
CDR3aa: ASSLARGLAYEQY

abundance: NA
d_gene: NA
v_gene: TRBV5-6
j_gene: TRBJ2-5
CDR3aa: ASSSPVRETQY

abundance: few
d_gene: NA
v_gene: TRBV6-2/TRBV6-3
j_gene: TRBJ2-5
CDR3aa: ASSYPESVKETQY

abundance: few
d_gene: TRBD2
v_gene: TRBV7-6
j_gene: TRBJ2-1
CDR3aa: ASSRGLVHNEQF

abundance: few
d_gene: TRBD2
v_gene: TRBV5-1
j_gene: TRBJ2-3
CDR3aa: ASSLNGGASDTQY

abundance: NA
d_gene: TRBD2
v_gene: TRBV10-2
j_gene: TRBJ2-1
CDR3aa: ASRGLAGGPSNEQF

abundance: many
d_gene: TRBD2
v_gene: TRBV6-4
j_gene: TRBJ2-2
CDR3aa: ASSEGGIDTGELF

abundance: NA
d_gene: NA
v_gene: TRBV9
j_gene: TRBJ2-2
CDR3aa: ASSDADYPGTGELF

abundance: many
d_gene: NA
v_gene: TRBV5-6
j_gene: TRBJ1-2
CDR3aa: ASAGPGYT

abundance: few
d_gene: TRBD2
v_gene: TRBV5-4
j_gene: TRBJ2-1
CDR3aa: ASSTRGVYNEQF